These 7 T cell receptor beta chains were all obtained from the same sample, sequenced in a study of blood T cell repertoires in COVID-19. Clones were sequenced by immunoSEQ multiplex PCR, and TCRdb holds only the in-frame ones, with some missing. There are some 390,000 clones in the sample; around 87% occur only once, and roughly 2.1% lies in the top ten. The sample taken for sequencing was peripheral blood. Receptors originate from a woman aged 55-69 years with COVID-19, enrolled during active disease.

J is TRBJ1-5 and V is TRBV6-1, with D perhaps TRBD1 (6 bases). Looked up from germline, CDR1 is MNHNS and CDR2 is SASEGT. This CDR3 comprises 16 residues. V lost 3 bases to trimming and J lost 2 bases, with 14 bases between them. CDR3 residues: CASSDRGKTGNQPQHF. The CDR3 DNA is TGTGCCAGCAGTGATAGGGGGAAGACAGGCAATCAGCCCCAGCATTTT.

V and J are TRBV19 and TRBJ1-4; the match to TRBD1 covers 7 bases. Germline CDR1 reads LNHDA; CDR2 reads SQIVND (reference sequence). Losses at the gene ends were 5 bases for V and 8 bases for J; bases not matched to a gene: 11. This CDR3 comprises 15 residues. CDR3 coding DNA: TGTGCCAGTAGTGCTCGACAGGGTAGGAACGAAAAACTGTTTTTT. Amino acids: CASSARQGRNEKLFF.

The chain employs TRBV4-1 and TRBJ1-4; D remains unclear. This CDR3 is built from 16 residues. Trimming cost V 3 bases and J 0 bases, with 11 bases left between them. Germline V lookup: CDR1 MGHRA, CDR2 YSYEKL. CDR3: CASSQGFGATNEKLFF. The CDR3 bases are TGCGCCAGCAGCCAGGGCTTTGGTGCAACTAATGAAAAACTGTTTTTT.

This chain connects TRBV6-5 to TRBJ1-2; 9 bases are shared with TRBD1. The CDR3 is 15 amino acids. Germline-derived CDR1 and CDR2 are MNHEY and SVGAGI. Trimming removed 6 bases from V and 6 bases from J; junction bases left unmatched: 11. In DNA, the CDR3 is TGTGCCAGCAGGGGACAGGGCGCATTAAAGCATGGCTACACCTTC. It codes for CASRGQGALKHGYTF.

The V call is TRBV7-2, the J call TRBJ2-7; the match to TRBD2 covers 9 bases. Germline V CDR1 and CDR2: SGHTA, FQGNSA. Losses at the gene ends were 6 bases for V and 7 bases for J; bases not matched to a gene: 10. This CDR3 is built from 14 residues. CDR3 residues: CASRLAGRTWEQYF. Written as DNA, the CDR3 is TGTGCCAGCAGGCTAGCGGGGCGGACGTGGGAGCAGTACTTC.

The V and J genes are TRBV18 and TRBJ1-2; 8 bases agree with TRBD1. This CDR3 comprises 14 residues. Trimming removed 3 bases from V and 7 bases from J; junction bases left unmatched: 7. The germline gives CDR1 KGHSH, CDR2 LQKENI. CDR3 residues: CASSPFRGQGGYTF. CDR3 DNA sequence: TGTGCCAGCTCACCCTTCAGGGGGCAAGGTGGCTACACCTTC.

CDR3 sequence (DNA): TGTGCCAGCAGCCAAACGACAGGGTATGAAGAGACCCAGTACTTC. It yields the protein CASSQTTGYEETQYF. The chain couples TRBV9 to TRBJ2-5; 7 bases map to TRBD1. With 4 bases clipped from V and 3 bases from J, the junction kept 9 bases outside the gene matches. Looked up from germline, CDR1 is SGDLS and CDR2 is YYNGEE. This CDR3 comprises 15 residues.